This T cell receptor beta chain was captured by sequencing in a study of T-cell reconstitution after alpha-beta-depleted transplantation in children. This clonotype showed up many times. A library of TCRbeta sequences, prepared with unique molecular identifiers, was generated. TCRdb analysed the PCR reads with MiXCR anew, one entry per CDR3 protein. The sample has some 590,000 distinct CDR3 sequences; under 12% are singletons. The CDR3 covers 15 residues. Trimming pared 1 base from V and 1 base from J, leaving 10 bases between. Sequencing was performed on PBMCs from the stem cell graft donor, taken from the stem cell graft. The chain couples TRBV12-3 or TRBV12-4 to TRBJ2-5; D is possibly TRBD2 (6 bases). This clonotype was obtained from a human donor who donated a stem cell graft to a child with acute myeloid leukemia. The CDR3, as DNA: TGTGCCAGCAGTTTAGACAGGAGGGGCCAAGAGACCCAGTACTTC. This gives the protein CASSLDRRGQETQYF.